The 19 T cell receptor beta chains below come from one sample, sequenced in a study of identifying expanded T cells in peripheral blood. Measured with immunoSEQ multiplex PCR; TCRdb has only the in-frame clones, and not every one. The sample has fewer than 130,000 clones; approximately 90% are singletons. Sequencing was carried out using blood. The receptors come from a person between 18 and 75 years old in good health.

This rearrangement joins TRBV30 to TRBJ2-1; TRBD2 matches at 9 bases. There are 15 residues in the CDR3. Per germline, CDR1 GTSNPN and CDR2 SVGIG (reference sequence). V gave up 1 base and J gave up 9 bases; unmatched junction bases: 10. The DNA for the CDR3 is TGTGCCTGGAGTGATGGGCGGGGGGGGCCCGGTGAGCAGTTCTTC. Translated, it gives CAWSDGRGGPGEQFF.

Concerning this clone: At the DNA level, this CDR3 is encoded by other sequences in the same sample as well. The chain has TRBV5-6 and TRBJ1-5, with D possibly TRBD1 on 5 matching bases. The CDR3 consists of 14 residues. V was cut by 0 bases and J by 2 bases, with 6 bases left in between. From germline, CDR1 is SGHDT and CDR2 YYEEEE. The CDR3 nucleotides are TGTGCCAGCAGCTTGGGGGGCGGCAATCAGCCCCAGCATTTT. Translated, it gives CASSLGGGNQPQHF.

This sequence joins TRBV15 and TRBJ1-3, with unresolved D. The V gene lost 0 bases and the J gene lost 6 bases, with 15 bases spanning the gap. The CDR3 extends over 16 amino acids. Germline V gene lookup returns CDR1 LNHNV and CDR2 YYDKDF (reference sequence). In DNA, the CDR3 is TGTGCCACCAGCAGAGATCTCGGTGGCGGCGCAAACACCATATATTTT. It codes for CATSRDLGGGANTIYF.

The chain recombines TRBV27 with TRBJ2-1; 9 bases are shared with TRBD2. CDR3 size: 15 residues. From germline, CDR1 is MNHEY and CDR2 SMNVEV (reference sequence). The J segment lost 8 bases and the V segment lost 3 bases, leaving 8 bases of the junction unmatched. CDR3 DNA: TGTGCCAGCAGTTTGAGGGCTAGCGGGGAATATGAGCAGTTCTTC. Encoded protein: CASSLRASGEYEQFF.

The rearrangement uses TRBV6-5 and TRBJ2-1; 10 bases are shared with TRBD1. Germline V gene data show CDR1 as MNHEY and CDR2 as SVGAGI. The ends lost 4 bases at V and 4 bases at J; junction bases unmatched: 4. The CDR3 totals 15 residues. DNA of the CDR3: TGTGCCAGCAGTTCGGGACAGGGGAGGTACAATGAGCAGTTCTTC. Translation: CASSSGQGRYNEQFF.

V usage is TRBV11-1 and J usage is TRBJ1-2, with 7 bases that match TRBD1. V dropped 5 bases and J dropped 4; count of bases not matched to a gene: 7. The CDR3 spans 14 residues. Per the germline V gene, CDR1 is SGHAT and CDR2 is FQDESV (reference sequence). The CDR3 nucleotides are TGTGCCAGCAGCACCCGGACAGGAGCCTATGGCTACACCTTC. Translated: CASSTRTGAYGYTF.

The genes are TRBV25-1 and TRBJ2-7; TRBD1 is a possible D gene (6 bases). CDR3 length equals 14 residues. Germline V lookup: CDR1 MGHDK, CDR2 SYGVNS. The V and J ends lost 4 bases and 4 bases respectively, with 14 bases between them. This CDR3 is CASSGTWGTYEQYF. In DNA form, the CDR3 reads TGTGCCAGCAGTGGCACCTGGGGGACATACGAGCAGTACTTC.

The J gene is TRBJ2-3, the V gene TRBV5-1, with 8 bases matching TRBD2. This CDR3 has 14 residues. The V gene end was trimmed by 2 bases and the J gene end by 5 bases; junction bases not matched to a gene: 4. CDR1 SGHRS and CDR2 YFSETQ come from the germline V gene. The CDR3 sequence is CASSLISGVDTQYF. The DNA of the CDR3 is TGCGCCAGCAGCTTAATTAGCGGGGTAGATACGCAGTATTTT. Drawing the rest from reference TRBV5-1 and TRBJ2-3, the complete variable domain is KAGVTQTPRYLIKTRGQQVTLSCSPISGHRSVSWYQQTPGQGLQFLFEYFSETQRNKGNFPGRFSGRQFSNSRSEMNVSTLELGDSALYLCASSLISGVDTQYFGPGTRLTVL.

This chain joins TRBV7-9 and TRBJ2-3; perhaps TRBD1 as D (5 bases). CDR1 and CDR2 from the germline V gene are SEHNR and FQNEAQ (reference sequence). The ends were cut back, 7 bases at V and 2 bases at J, with 28 bases in the middle. The CDR3 sequence is 19 residues long. CDR3 protein: CASTPVGATNQIHTDTQYF. The DNA for the CDR3 is TGTGCCAGCACCCCGGTAGGGGCCACCAACCAAATTCACACAGATACGCAGTATTTT.

This sequence joins TRBV20-1 and TRBJ2-3; D not resolved. V was cut by 0 bases and J by 6 bases, with 4 bases left in between. This CDR3 comprises 11 residues. The germline gives CDR1 DFQATT, CDR2 SNEGSKA (reference sequence). The CDR3 bases are TGCAGTGCTAGAGATAGGGATACGCAGTATTTT. It yields the protein CSARDRDTQYF.

The chain couples TRBV7-7 to TRBJ1-1; D gene uncertain. Germline assignment: CDR1 SSHAT and CDR2 FNYEAQ (reference sequence). The V end was cut by 0 bases, the J end by 3 bases, with 5 bases between. The CDR3 has 13 residues. CDR3 coding DNA: TGTGCCAGCAGCTTAGCAGCCTACACTGAAGCTTTCTTT. It codes for CASSLAAYTEAFF.

The V and J genes are TRBV7-9 and TRBJ1-1; D gene unclear. The CDR3 runs to 12 residues. The germline V gene has CDR1 SEHNR and CDR2 FQNEAQ (reference sequence). V lost 5 bases to trimming and J lost 10 bases, with 14 bases between them. This chain's CDR3 is CASSQERRRAFF. The CDR3 bases are TGTGCCAGCAGCCAAGAACGGAGACGAGCTTTCTTT.

Comments on this clone: The sample has other DNA sequences that encode this CDR3 too. The chain joins TRBV5-1 to TRBJ2-5; D uncertain. Germline-derived CDR1 and CDR2 are SGHRS and YFSETQ. The CDR3 totals 12 residues. V shed 0 bases and J shed 2 bases, with 2 bases lying between them. The CDR3 region has the DNA TGCGCCAGCAGCTTGGAGCAAGAGACCCAGTACTTC. It encodes CASSLEQETQYF. Together with reference TRBV5-1 and TRBJ2-5, the CDR3 gives the full variable domain: KAGVTQTPRYLIKTRGQQVTLSCSPISGHRSVSWYQQTPGQGLQFLFEYFSETQRNKGNFPGRFSGRQFSNSRSEMNVSTLELGDSALYLCASSLEQETQYFGPGTRLLVL.

The rearrangement uses TRBV4-2 and TRBJ1-3; unclear D gene. The CDR3 is 15 residues long. In germline, CDR1 is LGHNA, CDR2 YNFKEQ. V was clipped by 5 bases and J by 2 bases, with 13 bases between them. The DNA for the CDR3 is TGTGCCAGCAGCTTCGGGTGGGGAACTGGAAACACCATATATTTT. Protein: CASSFGWGTGNTIYF.

This chain joins TRBV5-6 and TRBJ2-5; TRBD2 might be the D (7 bases). From germline, CDR1 is SGHDT and CDR2 YYEEEE. Trimming removed 3 bases at V and 5 bases at J, with 11 bases between. This CDR3 comprises 13 residues. CDR3 loop: CASSWGGLETQYF. The CDR3, as DNA: TGTGCCAGCAGCTGGGGGGGGCTGGAGACCCAGTACTTC.

This CDR3 reads CASSSPSGSSYNEQFF. In DNA form, the CDR3 reads TGTGCCAGCAGTTCCCCCTCCGGGAGCTCCTACAATGAGCAGTTCTTC. The V call is TRBV28, the J call TRBJ2-1; D possibly corresponds to TRBD2 (6 bases). CDR1 is MDHEN and CDR2 is SYDVKM in the germline V gene. V lost 4 bases and J lost 0, with 13 bases in between. The CDR3 has 16 residues.

The genes are TRBV5-6 and TRBJ2-5; 9 bases agree with TRBD2. The V segment lost 7 bases and the J segment 1 base; nucleotides outside the gene matches: 8. The CDR3 loop spans 15 amino acids. Germline CDR1 SGHDT, CDR2 YYEEEE. The chain's CDR3 is CASLPQRGVQETQYF. The CDR3 bases are TGTGCCAGCCTCCCCCAGCGGGGGGTCCAAGAGACCCAGTACTTC.

The genes are TRBV7-7 and TRBJ2-1; D possibly corresponds to TRBD1 (6 bases). The length of the CDR3 is 13 residues. Trimming removed 1 base from V and 6 bases from J, with 7 bases in between. Looked up from germline, CDR1 is SSHAT and CDR2 is FNYEAQ (reference sequence). CDR3 protein: CASSLEQGNEQFF. As DNA, the CDR3 is TGTGCCAGCAGCTTAGAACAGGGCAATGAGCAGTTCTTC. The full variable domain, its missing parts supplied by reference TRBV7-7 and TRBJ2-1, is GAGVSQSPRYKVTKRGQDVTLRCDPISSHATLYWYQQALGQGPEFLTYFNYEAQPDKSGLPSDRFSAERPEGSISTLTIQRTEQRDSAMYRCASSLEQGNEQFFGPGTRLTVL.

V usage is TRBV4-2 and J usage is TRBJ1-3, with no clear D. The length of the CDR3 is 16 residues. Germline V gene lookup returns CDR1 LGHNA and CDR2 YNFKEQ. Deletions cut 1 base from V and 0 bases from J, with 10 bases between. In DNA, the CDR3 is TGTGCCAGCAGCCAAGTCGGCTACCCCTCTGGAAACACCATATATTTT. Residues: CASSQVGYPSGNTIYF.